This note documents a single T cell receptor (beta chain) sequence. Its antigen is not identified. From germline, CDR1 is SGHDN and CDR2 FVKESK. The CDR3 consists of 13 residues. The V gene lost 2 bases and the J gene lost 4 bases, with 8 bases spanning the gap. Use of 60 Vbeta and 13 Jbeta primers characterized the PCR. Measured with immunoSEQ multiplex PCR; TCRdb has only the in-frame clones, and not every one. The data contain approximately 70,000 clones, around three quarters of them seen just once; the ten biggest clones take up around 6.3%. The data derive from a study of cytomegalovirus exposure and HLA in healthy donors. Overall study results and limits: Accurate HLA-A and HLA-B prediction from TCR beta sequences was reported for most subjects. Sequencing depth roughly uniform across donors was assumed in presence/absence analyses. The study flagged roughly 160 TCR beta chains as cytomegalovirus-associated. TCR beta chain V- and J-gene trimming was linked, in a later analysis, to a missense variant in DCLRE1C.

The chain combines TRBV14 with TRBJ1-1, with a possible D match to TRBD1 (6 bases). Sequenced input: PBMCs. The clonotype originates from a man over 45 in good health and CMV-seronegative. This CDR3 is CASSQTGTTEAFF. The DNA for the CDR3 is TGTGCCAGCAGCCAAACAGGGACCACTGAAGCTTTCTTT. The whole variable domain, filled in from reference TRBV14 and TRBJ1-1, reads EAGVTQFPSHSVIEKGQTVTLRCDPISGHDNLYWYRRVMGKEIKFLLHFVKESKQDESGMPNNRFLAERTGGTYSTLKVQPAELEDSGVYFCASSQTGTTEAFFGQGTRLTVV.